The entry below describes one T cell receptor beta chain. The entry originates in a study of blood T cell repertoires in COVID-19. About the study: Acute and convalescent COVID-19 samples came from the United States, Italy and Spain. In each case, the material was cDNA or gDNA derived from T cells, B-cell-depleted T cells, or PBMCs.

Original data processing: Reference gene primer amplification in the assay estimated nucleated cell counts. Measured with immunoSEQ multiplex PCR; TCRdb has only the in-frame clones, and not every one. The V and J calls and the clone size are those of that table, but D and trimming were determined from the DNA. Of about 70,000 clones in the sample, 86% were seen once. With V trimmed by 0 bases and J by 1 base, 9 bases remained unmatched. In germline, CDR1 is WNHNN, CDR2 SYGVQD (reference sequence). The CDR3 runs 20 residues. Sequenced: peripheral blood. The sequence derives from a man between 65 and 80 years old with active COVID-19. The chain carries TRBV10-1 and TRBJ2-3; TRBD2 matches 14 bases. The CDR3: CASSESSGLAGVVCTDTQYF. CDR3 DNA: TGCGCCAGCAGTGAGTCATCGGGACTAGCGGGAGTGGTCTGCACAGATACGCAGTATTTT.